The rows below give T cell receptor beta chains drawn from one sample of a study of blood T cell repertoires in COVID-19. Method: immunoSEQ multiplex PCR; TCRdb's copy keeps in-frame clones and lacks some. In the table there are approximately 280,000 clones, more than 75% of which are singletons. The sample consisted of peripheral blood. These receptors all stem from a woman aged 30 to 39 who had recovered from COVID-19. Each CDR3 is given without its conserved first and last residue. Fields, in order: V gene, J gene, CDR3 protein.

>TRBV11-3|TRBJ2-2
ASSRGRGLVGTGELF
>TRBV30|TRBJ1-3
AWSGQGTQSSGNTIY
>TRBV6-2/TRBV6-3|TRBJ2-7
ASSPALAGVYEQY
>TRBV7-9|TRBJ1-2
ASTFLNREGPGGYT
>TRBV9|TRBJ2-3
ASSVGAGTDTQY
>TRBV7-2|TRBJ1-1
ASSPQGNTEAF
>TRBV5-1|TRBJ1-6
ASSLGFTGSYNSPLH
>TRBV5-1|TRBJ1-4
ASSFAQGNNEKLF
>TRBV15|TRBJ2-2
ATSRDRGTGELF
>TRBV4-2|TRBJ2-2
ASSQLEPGELF
>TRBV25-1|TRBJ1-1
ASIRTGEGNTEAF